This T cell receptor beta chain stems from a study of CD8+ T cells in alopecia areata. For the study at large: Patients in the treated group were given tofacitinib by mouth, 5 to 10 mg twice a day. Study-level findings and limits: Alopecia totalis/universalis scalp especially showed more expanded CD8+ clones than normal scalp.

The CDR3 totals 12 residues. The V gene's germline CDR1 is SQVTM and CDR2 ANQGSEA. Losses at the gene ends were 7 bases for V and 5 bases for J; bases not matched to a gene: 6. Peripheral blood, together with lesional scalp punch biopsies, was collected from alopecia areata patients. Cell sorting on a FACSAria was used to separate CD4+ and CD8+ T cells from the PBMCs. RNA was isolated and reverse transcribed to cDNA, the sequencing template. Only in-frame clones appear in the TCRdb table, and some are missing; sequencing was by immunoSEQ multiplex PCR. The sample has around 140,000 clones, 51% seen once; the top ten hold 0.99%. Comment on this clone: What it binds is not known. The same CDR3 can be traced to other DNA sequences in this sample.

The clonotype was recovered from a human donor with alopecia areata. The source material was CD4+ T cells sorted from blood, sampled at week 0. V is TRBV29-1 and J is TRBJ1-1; 8 positions agree with TRBD1. As DNA, the CDR3 is TGCAGCGGCACAGGGGGATTAACTGAAGCTTTCTTT. It is translated as CSGTGGLTEAFF.